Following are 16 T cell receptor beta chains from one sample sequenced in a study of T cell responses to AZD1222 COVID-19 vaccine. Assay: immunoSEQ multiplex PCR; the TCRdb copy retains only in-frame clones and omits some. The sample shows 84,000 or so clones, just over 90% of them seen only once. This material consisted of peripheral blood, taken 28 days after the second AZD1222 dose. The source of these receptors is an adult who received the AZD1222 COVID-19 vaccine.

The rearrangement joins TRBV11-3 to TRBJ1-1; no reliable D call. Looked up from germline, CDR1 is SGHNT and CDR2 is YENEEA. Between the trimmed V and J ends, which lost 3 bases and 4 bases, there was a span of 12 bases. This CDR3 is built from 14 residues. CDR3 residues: CASSFRWSSTEAFF. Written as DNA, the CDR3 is TGTGCCAGCAGCTTCAGGTGGTCGAGCACTGAAGCTTTCTTT.

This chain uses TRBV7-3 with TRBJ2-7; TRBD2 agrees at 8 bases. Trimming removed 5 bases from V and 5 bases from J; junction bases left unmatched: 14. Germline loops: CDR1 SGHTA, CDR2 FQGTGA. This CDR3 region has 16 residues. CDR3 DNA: TGTGCCAGCAGCCCCTCGGGGGGGGGCGTCGCCCACGAGCAGTACTTC. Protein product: CASSPSGGGVAHEQYF.

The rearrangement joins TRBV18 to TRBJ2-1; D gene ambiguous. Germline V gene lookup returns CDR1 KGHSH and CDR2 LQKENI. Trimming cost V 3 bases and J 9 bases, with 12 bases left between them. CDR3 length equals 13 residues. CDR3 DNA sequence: TGTGCCAGCTCACCCCCCCCCACTGGTGAGCAGTTCTTC. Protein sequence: CASSPPPTGEQFF.

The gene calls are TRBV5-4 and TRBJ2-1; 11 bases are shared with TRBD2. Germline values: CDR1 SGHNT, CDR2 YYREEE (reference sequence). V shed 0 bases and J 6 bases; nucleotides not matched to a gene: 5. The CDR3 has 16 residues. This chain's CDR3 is CASSLVASGGRNEQFF. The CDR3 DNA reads TGTGCCAGCAGCTTGGTCGCTAGCGGGGGGCGCAATGAGCAGTTCTTC.

Here the CDR3 DNA reads TGTGCCAGCAGCTTAGCTGAAATACAAGAGACCCAGTACTTC. The encoded protein is CASSLAEIQETQYF. V gene TRBV7-8 combines with J gene TRBJ2-5, with D unresolved. With 0 bases removed from V and 2 bases from J, the gap between germline ends came to 7 bases. This CDR3 spans 14 amino acids. Looked up from germline, CDR1 is SGHVS and CDR2 is FQNEAQ.

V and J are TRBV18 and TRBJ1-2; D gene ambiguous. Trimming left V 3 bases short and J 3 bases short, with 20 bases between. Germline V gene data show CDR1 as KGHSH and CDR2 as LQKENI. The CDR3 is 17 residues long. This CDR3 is CASSPPPSTRWDYGYTF. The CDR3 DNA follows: TGTGCCAGCTCACCCCCCCCCTCGACACGATGGGACTATGGCTACACCTTC.

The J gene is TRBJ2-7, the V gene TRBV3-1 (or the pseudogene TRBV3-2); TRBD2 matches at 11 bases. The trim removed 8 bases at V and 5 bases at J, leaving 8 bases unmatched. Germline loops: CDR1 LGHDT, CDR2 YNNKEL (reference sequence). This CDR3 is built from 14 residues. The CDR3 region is CASSRLAGTNEQYF. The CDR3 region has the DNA TGTGCCAGCTCACGACTAGCGGGGACTAACGAGCAGTACTTC.

The CDR3 is CASSSKGGGTDTQYF. The CDR3 DNA reads TGTGCCAGCAGCTCGAAGGGCGGGGGGACAGATACGCAGTATTTT. The rearrangement links TRBV9 to TRBJ2-3; the match to TRBD2 covers 8 bases. With V trimmed by 4 bases and J by 3 bases, 7 bases remained unmatched. The CDR3 runs to 15 residues. Germline CDR1 and CDR2: SGDLS and YYNGEE.

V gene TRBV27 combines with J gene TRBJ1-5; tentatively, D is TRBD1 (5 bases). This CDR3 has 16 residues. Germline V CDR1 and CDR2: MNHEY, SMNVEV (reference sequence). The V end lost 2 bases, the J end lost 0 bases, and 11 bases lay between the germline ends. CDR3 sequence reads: CASSLLPRASNQPQHF. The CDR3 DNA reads TGTGCCAGCAGTTTACTTCCCAGGGCTAGCAATCAGCCCCAGCATTTT.

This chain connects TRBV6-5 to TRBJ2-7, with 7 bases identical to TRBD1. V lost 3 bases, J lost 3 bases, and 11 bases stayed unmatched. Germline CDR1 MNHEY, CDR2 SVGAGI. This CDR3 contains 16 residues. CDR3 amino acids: CASSYKWDRAFYEQYF. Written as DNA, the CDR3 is TGTGCCAGCAGTTATAAGTGGGACAGAGCTTTCTACGAGCAGTACTTC.

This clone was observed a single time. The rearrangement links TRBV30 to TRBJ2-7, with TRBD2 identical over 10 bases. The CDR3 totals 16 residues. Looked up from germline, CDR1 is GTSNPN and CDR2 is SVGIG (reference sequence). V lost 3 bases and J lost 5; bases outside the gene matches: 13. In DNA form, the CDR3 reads TGTGCCTGGAGCGACCTTAGCGGGGGGTTTAAGAACGAGCAGTACTTC. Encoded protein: CAWSDLSGGFKNEQYF.

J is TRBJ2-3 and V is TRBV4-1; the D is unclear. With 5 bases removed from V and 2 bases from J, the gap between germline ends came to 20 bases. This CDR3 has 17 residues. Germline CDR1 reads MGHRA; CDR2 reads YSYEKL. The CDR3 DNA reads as TGCGCCAGCAGCGGTGTAAGAGCAGCATATTTCACAGATACGCAGTATTTT. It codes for CASSGVRAAYFTDTQYF.

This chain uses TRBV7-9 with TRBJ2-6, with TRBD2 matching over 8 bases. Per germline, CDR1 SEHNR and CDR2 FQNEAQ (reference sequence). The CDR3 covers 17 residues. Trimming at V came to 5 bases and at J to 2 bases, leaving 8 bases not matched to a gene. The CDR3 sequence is CASSRGGSGAGANVLTF. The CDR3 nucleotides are TGTGCCAGCAGCCGGGGGGGATCCGGCGCTGGGGCCAACGTCCTGACTTTC. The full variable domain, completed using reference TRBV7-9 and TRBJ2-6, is DTGVSQNPRHKITKRGQNVTFRCDPISEHNRLYWYRQTLGQGPEFLTYFQNEAQLEKSRLLSDRFSAERPKGSFSTLEIQRTEQGDSAMYLCASSRGGSGAGANVLTFGAGSRLTVL.

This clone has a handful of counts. The DNA for the CDR3 is TGTGCCAGCAGCCCACTCCCTAGCGGGAGAAGTTACGAGCAGTACTTC. As protein: CASSPLPSGRSYEQYF. The genes are TRBV5-4 and TRBJ2-7; 10 positions agree with TRBD2. The CDR3 is 16 residues long. V shed 4 bases and J 4 bases; nucleotides not matched to a gene: 11. CDR1 and CDR2 (germline): SGHNT, YYREEE (reference sequence).

The CDR3: CASSRSGSYEQYF. DNA of the CDR3: TGTGCCAGCAGTCGTAGCGGTTCCTACGAGCAGTACTTC. V usage is TRBV11-2 and J usage is TRBJ2-7, with a weak D call TRBD2 (6 bases). This CDR3 comprises 13 residues. The V end was cut by 6 bases, the J end by 1 base, with 10 bases between. Per germline, CDR1 SGHAT and CDR2 FQNNGV.

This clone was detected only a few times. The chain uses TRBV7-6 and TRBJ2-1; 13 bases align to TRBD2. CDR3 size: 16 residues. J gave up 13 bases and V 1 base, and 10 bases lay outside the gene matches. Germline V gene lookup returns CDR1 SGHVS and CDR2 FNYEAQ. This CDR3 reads CASSLDTSGRGLRQFF. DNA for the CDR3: TGTGCCAGCAGCTTAGATACTAGCGGGAGGGGATTGAGACAGTTCTTC.